The sequence of this T cell receptor (beta chain) was determined in a study of OX40 agonist ivuxolimab in advanced cancers. Overall study: Cohort: about 80% men, mean age approximately 60, aged roughly 20 to 79. Eligibility rules accepted prior anti-PD-1, anti-PD-L1 or anti-CTLA-4 therapy, and over 30% had some.

Worth noting for this clone: As yet, its antigen is unknown.

The study, taken as a whole, reports: The antigens recognized by the expanded peripheral T cells, that is their antigen specificity, were not determined. Circulating CD4+ and CD8+ T cells showed clonal expansion by week 6 at 0.1 to 3.0 mg/kg.

The assay was immunoSEQ multiplex PCR, and TCRdb's table has in-frame clones only and misses some. The data contain roughly 56,000 clones, about 86% of them singletons. CDR1 and CDR2 from the germline V gene are SGHTA and FQGNSA. Germline trimming cut 5 bases from V and 8 bases from J; bases unmatched to any gene: 7. The CDR3 sequence is 13 residues long. The material sequenced was CD4+ or CD8+ T cells sorted from blood, taken in a trial of the OX40 agonist ivuxolimab. The origin of this receptor is an adult with an advanced solid tumor such as melanoma, head and neck, liver or kidney cancer. The chain couples TRBV7-2 to TRBJ1-2; 8 bases are a match to TRBD1. CDR3 sequence: CASSQDREEGYTF. CDR3 coding DNA: TGTGCCAGCAGCCAGGACAGGGAGGAAGGCTACACCTTC.